Below are 18 T cell receptor beta chains sequenced from a single sample in a study of T cell repertoires in cytomegalovirus infection. TCRdb re-derived calls from the reads in MiXCR, one entry per CDR3 protein. The sample shows approximately 180,000 distinct CDR3 sequences, approximately 17% of them seen only once. Sequencing input: CD8+ T cells from PBMCs. These receptors originate from a human donor in good health (CMV status not recorded). Some clones in this sample may be carry-over from other donors' samples.

The chain uses TRBV2 and TRBJ2-5, with D possibly TRBD2 on 6 matching bases. Germline values: CDR1 SNHLY, CDR2 FYNNEI. Trimming took off 4 bases at V and 2 bases at J, with 11 bases between the two ends. The CDR3 covers 14 residues. The CDR3 protein is CASSVYRGQETQYF. The CDR3 region has the DNA TGTGCCAGCAGTGTGTATCGGGGGCAAGAGACCCAGTACTTC.

V is TRBV7-2 and J is TRBJ2-2; a possible D gene is TRBD2 (6 bases). This CDR3 spans 16 amino acids. Per germline, CDR1 SGHTA and CDR2 FQGNSA. With 1 base removed from V and 4 bases from J, the gap between germline ends came to 13 bases. This CDR3 is CASSLEALASTGELFF. The CDR3 nucleotides read TGTGCCAGCAGCTTAGAGGCTCTAGCGAGCACCGGGGAGCTGTTTTTT.

This sequence joins TRBV2 and TRBJ2-7; D not certain. V was trimmed by 10 bases and J by 3 bases, leaving 10 bases between them. Per germline, CDR1 SNHLY and CDR2 FYNNEI. The CDR3 is 11 residues long. CDR3: CAIQSRYEQYF. The CDR3 DNA follows: TGTGCCATTCAATCTCGCTACGAGCAGTACTTC. Using reference TRBV2 and TRBJ2-7 for the parts outside the CDR3, the full variable domain is EPEVTQTPSHQVTQMGQEVILRCVPISNHLYFYWYRQILGQKVEFLVSFYNNEISEKSEIFDDQFSVERPDGSNFTLKIRSTKLEDSAMYFCAIQSRYEQYFGPGTRLTVT.

The rearrangement joins TRBV15 to TRBJ1-4; the D is unclear. The CDR3 spans 16 residues. Trimming cost V 5 bases and J 0 bases, with 13 bases left between them. Germline V gene lookup returns CDR1 LNHNV and CDR2 YYDKDF (reference sequence). The DNA of the CDR3 is TGTGCCACCAGCGTCACGACCTCAGCAACTAATGAAAAACTGTTTTTT. This encodes CATSVTTSATNEKLFF.

This clonotype was seen a few times. The chain joins TRBV20-1 to TRBJ1-3; TRBD1 matches 7 bases. Germline values: CDR1 DFQATT, CDR2 SNEGSKA (reference sequence). V gave up 1 base and J gave up 2 bases; unmatched junction bases: 5. This CDR3 has 15 residues. The CDR3 nucleotides are TGCAGTGCTAGAGGAGACAGGGAGGCTGGAAACACCATATATTTT. This translates into CSARGDREAGNTIYF.

This clonotype has a handful of counts. The J gene is TRBJ2-1, the V gene TRBV7-7; weak D call: TRBD1 (6 bases). V lost 1 base and J 4 bases, leaving 14 bases between the germline ends. CDR3 size: 16 residues. Germline CDR1 is SSHAT and CDR2 is FNYEAQ (reference sequence). The CDR3 loop is CASSLGEGDGYNEQFF. The CDR3 region has the DNA TGTGCCAGCAGCTTAGGTGAGGGGGACGGATACAATGAGCAGTTCTTC.

There are many counts of this clonotype. The V call is TRBV7-9, the J call TRBJ2-7, with TRBD1 identical over 9 bases. The CDR3 is 15 amino acids. V was pared by 7 bases and J by 5 bases, with 12 bases of the junction left unmatched. CDR1 is SEHNR and CDR2 is FQNEAQ in the germline V gene (reference sequence). The CDR3 loop is CASNLPGTGTNEQYF. The CDR3 region has the DNA TGTGCCAGCAACCTCCCCGGGACAGGGACCAACGAGCAGTACTTC. Full variable domain (rest looked up from reference TRBV7-9 and TRBJ2-7): DTGVSQNPRHKITKRGQNVTFRCDPISEHNRLYWYRQTLGQGPEFLTYFQNEAQLEKSRLLSDRFSAERPKGSFSTLEIQRTEQGDSAMYLCASNLPGTGTNEQYFGPGTRLTVT.

This clonotype was observed a few times. This chain joins TRBV7-2 and TRBJ1-3; D unclear. CDR1 is SGHTA, CDR2 FQGNSA, per germline. The CDR3 runs to 17 residues. Trimming shortened V by 1 base and J by 0 bases, and 13 bases separated the two germline ends. The CDR3 protein is CASSLVGPNNSGNTIYF. The DNA for the CDR3 is TGTGCCAGCAGCTTAGTCGGGCCTAACAACTCTGGAAACACCATATATTTT.

This clonotype appeared a few times. DNA for the CDR3: TGTGCCAGCAGTTACTCTACCAAGCAGCCTCTTAGCAGGAATGAGCAGTTCTTC. Protein product: CASSYSTKQPLSRNEQFF. This rearrangement joins TRBV6-2 or TRBV6-3 to TRBJ2-1; D gene unclear. The CDR3 covers 18 residues. Deletions cut 0 bases from V and 7 bases from J, with 22 bases between. Germline V gene sequence: CDR1 MNHEY, CDR2 SVGEGT.

This clonotype was recorded many times. J is TRBJ2-5 and V is TRBV7-4; 7 bases map to TRBD2. J lost 0 bases, V lost 2 bases, and 3 bases had no gene match. Germline-derived CDR1 and CDR2 are SGHVT and SQSDAQ. There are 15 residues in the CDR3. For the CDR3, the DNA is TGTGCCAGCAGCTTAAAGAGCGGGAACCAAGAGACCCAGTACTTC. It yields the protein CASSLKSGNQETQYF.

This clonotype was seen only a few times. The chain recombines TRBV20-1 with TRBJ2-7, with TRBD2 matching 7 bases. CDR3 length equals 15 residues. Losses at the gene ends were 0 bases for V and 3 bases for J; bases not matched to a gene: 8. Looked up from germline, CDR1 is DFQATT and CDR2 is SNEGSKA (reference sequence). The chain's CDR3 is CSARDLSGALYEQYF. The CDR3 DNA reads as TGCAGTGCTAGAGATCTGAGCGGGGCCCTCTACGAGCAGTACTTC.

The chain carries TRBV7-6 and TRBJ2-4; a possible D gene is TRBD1 (6 bases). The CDR3 runs 14 residues. Germline CDR1 reads SGHVS; CDR2 reads FNYEAQ. V was trimmed by 4 bases and J by 4 bases, leaving 11 bases between them. The chain's CDR3 is CASSSSQGKNIQYF. The CDR3 nucleotides read TGTGCCAGCAGCTCTTCGCAGGGGAAAAACATTCAGTACTTC.

The chain recombines TRBV14 with TRBJ1-6, with a weak D call TRBD1 (5 bases). There are 15 residues in the CDR3. CDR1 is SGHDN and CDR2 is FVKESK in the germline V gene. Trimming took off 1 base at V and 7 bases at J, with 11 bases between the two ends. The CDR3 sequence is CASSQVRGPNSPLHF. CDR3 coding DNA: TGTGCCAGCAGCCAAGTAAGGGGACCAAATTCACCCCTCCACTTT.

The chain links TRBV15 to TRBJ2-3; 8 nucleotides align to TRBD2. V was clipped by 0 bases and J by 3 bases; unmatched bases: 14. Germline-derived CDR1 and CDR2 are LNHNV and YYDKDF (reference sequence). This CDR3 contains 19 residues. The CDR3 sequence is CATSRDRGGGTPQTDTQYF. CDR3 sequence (DNA): TGTGCCACCAGCAGAGATCGTGGCGGGGGGACTCCCCAGACAGATACGCAGTATTTT.

This clonotype has a handful of counts. CDR3 protein: CASIKGQGSSPLHF. CDR3 coding DNA: TGTGCCAGCATTAAAGGACAGGGCTCCTCACCCCTCCACTTT. V gene TRBV7-9 combines with J gene TRBJ1-6; 8 bases are shared with TRBD1. After removal of 7 bases from V and 10 bases from J, the junction contained 9 bases not matched to a gene. The CDR3 runs 14 residues. Germline V lookup: CDR1 SEHNR, CDR2 FQNEAQ (reference sequence).

This chain connects TRBV11-2 to TRBJ2-5; 11 bases are shared with TRBD2. V was clipped by 5 bases and J by 1 base; unmatched bases: 6. CDR1 is SGHAT and CDR2 is FQNNGV in the germline V gene. The CDR3 spans 16 residues. CDR3 residues: CASSGRLAGSQETQYF. CDR3 nucleotide sequence: TGTGCCAGCAGCGGTCGACTAGCGGGGAGCCAAGAGACCCAGTACTTC.

This clonotype was seen a few times. The rearrangement uses TRBV27 and TRBJ2-7; 8 bases are shared with TRBD2. With V trimmed by 8 bases and J by 5 bases, 14 bases remained unmatched. Germline CDR1 reads MNHEY; CDR2 reads SMNVEV (reference sequence). The CDR3 runs 15 residues. This chain's CDR3 is CASRLAGLARNEQYF. In DNA form, the CDR3 reads TGTGCCAGCCGTCTCGCCGGACTAGCCCGGAACGAGCAGTACTTC.

This clonotype turned up a few times. This chain uses TRBV7-9 with TRBJ1-1, with 9 bases fitting TRBD1. CDR3 length: 14 amino acids. The germline gives CDR1 SEHNR, CDR2 FQNEAQ (reference sequence). V gave up 6 bases and J gave up 1 base; unmatched junction bases: 3. The CDR3 protein is CASRGQGTNTEAFF. CDR3 sequence (DNA): TGTGCCAGCAGAGGACAGGGGACGAACACTGAAGCTTTCTTT.